This TCR beta chain was sequenced in a study of T cell therapy after organ transplantation. Overall study: T cells were expanded 2 to 3 weeks with 30 CMV class I/II epitopes.

TCRdb keeps only in-frame clones here, not all; method: immunoSEQ multiplex PCR. The repertoire has 3,500 to 4,500 clones, about 69% of them found once; the top ten carry 35% to 45%. CDR3 size: 12 residues. V lost 0 bases, J lost 6 bases, and 4 bases lay in between. The V gene's germline CDR1 is SGHDT and CDR2 YYEEEE. The time point: 20-29 weeks after completion of therapy. Of note for this clone: What it binds is not known.

This chain connects TRBV5-6 to TRBJ2-1; no clear D. The TCR was taken from a human patient who had received a solid organ transplant and had CMV disease. The graft donor may have contributed some T cells. The sequencing used CD8+ T cells from blood, collected after autologous CMV-specific T cell therapy. CDR3 sequence reads: CASSLAGNEQFF. The CDR3 nucleotides read TGTGCCAGCAGCTTGGCGGGCAATGAGCAGTTCTTC.